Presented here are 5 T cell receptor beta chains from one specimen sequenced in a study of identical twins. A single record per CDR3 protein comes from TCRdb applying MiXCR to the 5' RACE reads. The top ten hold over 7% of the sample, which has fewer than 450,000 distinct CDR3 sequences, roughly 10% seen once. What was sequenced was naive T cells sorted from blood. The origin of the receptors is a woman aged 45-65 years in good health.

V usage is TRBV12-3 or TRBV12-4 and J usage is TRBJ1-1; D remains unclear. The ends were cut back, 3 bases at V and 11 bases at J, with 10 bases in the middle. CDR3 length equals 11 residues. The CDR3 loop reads CASSFDLIAFF. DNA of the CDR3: TGTGCCAGCAGTTTTGACCTTATCGCTTTCTTT.

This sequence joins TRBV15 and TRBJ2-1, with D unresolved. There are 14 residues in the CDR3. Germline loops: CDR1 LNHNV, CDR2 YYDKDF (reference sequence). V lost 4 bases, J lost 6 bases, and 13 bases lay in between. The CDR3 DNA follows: TGTGCCACCAGCAAAGCTGAGGTCCGCAATGAGCAGTTCTTC. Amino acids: CATSKAEVRNEQFF.

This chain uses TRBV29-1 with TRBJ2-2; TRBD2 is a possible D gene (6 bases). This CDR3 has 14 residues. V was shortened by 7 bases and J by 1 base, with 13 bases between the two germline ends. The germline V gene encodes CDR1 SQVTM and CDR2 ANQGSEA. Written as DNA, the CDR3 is TGCAGCGGTCGACTGGGGGGGAACACCGGGGAGCTGTTTTTT. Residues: CSGRLGGNTGELFF.

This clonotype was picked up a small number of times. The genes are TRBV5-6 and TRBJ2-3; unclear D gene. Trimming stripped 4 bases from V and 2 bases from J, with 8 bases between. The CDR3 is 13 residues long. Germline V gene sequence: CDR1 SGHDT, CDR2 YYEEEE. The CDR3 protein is CASSLIFTDTQYF. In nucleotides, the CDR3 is TGTGCCAGCAGCCTGATCTTCACAGATACGCAGTATTTT. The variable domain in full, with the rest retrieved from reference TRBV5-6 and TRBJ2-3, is DAGVTQSPTHLIKTRGQQVTLRCSPKSGHDTVSWYQQALGQGPQFIFQYYEEEERQRGNFPDRFSGHQFPNYSSELNVNALLLGDSALYLCASSLIFTDTQYFGPGTRLTVL.

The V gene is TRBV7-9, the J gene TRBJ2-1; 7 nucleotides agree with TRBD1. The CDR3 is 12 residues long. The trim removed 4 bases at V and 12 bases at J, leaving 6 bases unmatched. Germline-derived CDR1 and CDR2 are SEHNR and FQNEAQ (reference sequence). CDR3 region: CASSSFTGVQFF. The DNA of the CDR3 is TGTGCCAGCAGCTCCTTTACAGGGGTGCAGTTCTTC.